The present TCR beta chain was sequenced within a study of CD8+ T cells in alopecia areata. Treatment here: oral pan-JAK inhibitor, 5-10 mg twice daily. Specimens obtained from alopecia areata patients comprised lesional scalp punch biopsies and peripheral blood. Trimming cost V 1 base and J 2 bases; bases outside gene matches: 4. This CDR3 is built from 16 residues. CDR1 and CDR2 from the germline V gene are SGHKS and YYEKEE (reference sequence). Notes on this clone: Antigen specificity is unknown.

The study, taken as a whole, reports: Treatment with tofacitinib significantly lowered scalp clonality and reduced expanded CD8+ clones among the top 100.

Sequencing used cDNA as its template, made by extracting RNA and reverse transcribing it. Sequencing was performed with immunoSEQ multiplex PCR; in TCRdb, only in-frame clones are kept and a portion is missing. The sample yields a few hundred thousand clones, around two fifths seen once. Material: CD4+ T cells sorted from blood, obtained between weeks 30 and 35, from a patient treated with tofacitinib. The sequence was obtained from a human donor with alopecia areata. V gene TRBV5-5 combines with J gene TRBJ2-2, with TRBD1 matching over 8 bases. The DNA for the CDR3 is TGTGCCAGCAGCTTGCAGCAGGGGGCCAACACCGGGGAGCTGTTTTTT. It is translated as CASSLQQGANTGELFF. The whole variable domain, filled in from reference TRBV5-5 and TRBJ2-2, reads DAGVTQSPTHLIKTRGQQVTLRCSPISGHKSVSWYQQVLGQGPQFIFQYYEKEERGRGNFPDRFSARQFPNYSSELNVNALLLGDSALYLCASSLQQGANTGELFFGEGSRLTVL.